This T cell receptor beta chain was captured in a study of T cells in Graves' hyperthyroidism and ophthalmopathy. Study conclusions and caveats: Most clonotypes that expanded in the thyroid above 0.001 also showed up in blood.

The study based diagnoses on clinical symptoms, serum thyroxine and TRAb, thyroid ultrasound and orbital computed tomography. PBMCs came from more than 9 ml fresh peripheral blood. Per germline, CDR1 SGHAT and CDR2 FQDESV (reference sequence). The CDR3 covers 16 residues. About this clonotype: The antigen remains undetermined. With a much larger clone just one base away, this may be a read error.

TCR beta CDR3 regions were amplified from RNA. The TCR CDR3 was amplified in a first-round RT-PCR using the HTBI primer set. TCRdb independently ran MiXCR on the multiplex PCR reads; one entry per CDR3 protein. The data show 370,000 or so distinct CDR3 sequences, roughly 13% seen once. The chain links TRBV11-1 to TRBJ2-5; 8 bases are a match to TRBD1. The source material was blood. This receptor was taken from a man under 40 with Graves' hyperthyroidism that later progressed to Graves' ophthalmopathy. The CDR3 loop is CASSFSGTGALETQCF. For the CDR3, the DNA is TGTGCCAGCAGTTTTTCCGGGACAGGCGCTTTGGAGACCCAGTGCTTC.